This T cell receptor (beta chain) originates from a study of radiotherapy plus CTLA-4 blockade in lung cancer. Study context: In roughly 19% of patients, objective responses were seen; around 34% had disease control.

As regards this clone: Its antigen is as yet unknown.

The table came from immunoSEQ multiplex PCR; TCRdb's copy has only in-frame clones and leaves some out. Here the sample spans approximately 49,000 clones, around 83% being singletons. V lost 4 bases to trimming and J lost 7 bases, with 19 bases between them. The germline gives CDR1 SGHAT, CDR2 FQNNGV. This CDR3 is built from 16 residues. General study findings and limits: In blood, TCR clones derived from the tumor expanded after radiotherapy plus ipilimumab.

Patients in the study, people with chemo-refractory metastatic non-small-cell lung cancer, received focal radiation plus ipilimumab CTLA-4 blockade. Here the sequenced sample was peripheral blood, taken from a patient treated with radiotherapy plus ipilimumab. The V and J genes are TRBV11-2 and TRBJ1-4, with D uncertain. The clonotype was recovered from a human donor with non-small cell lung cancer whose response to radiotherapy plus ipilimumab could not be evaluated. The chain's CDR3 is CASSSKGRERSEKLFF. For the CDR3, the DNA is TGTGCCAGCAGCTCCAAAGGAAGGGAGCGAAGTGAAAAACTGTTTTTT. The complete variable domain, with remaining parts taken from reference TRBV11-2 and TRBJ1-4, reads EAGVAQSPRYKIIEKRQSVAFWCNPISGHATLYWYQQILGQGPKLLIQFQNNGVVDDSQLPKDRFSAERLKGVDSTLKIQPAKLEDSAVYLCASSSKGRERSEKLFFGSGTQLSVL.